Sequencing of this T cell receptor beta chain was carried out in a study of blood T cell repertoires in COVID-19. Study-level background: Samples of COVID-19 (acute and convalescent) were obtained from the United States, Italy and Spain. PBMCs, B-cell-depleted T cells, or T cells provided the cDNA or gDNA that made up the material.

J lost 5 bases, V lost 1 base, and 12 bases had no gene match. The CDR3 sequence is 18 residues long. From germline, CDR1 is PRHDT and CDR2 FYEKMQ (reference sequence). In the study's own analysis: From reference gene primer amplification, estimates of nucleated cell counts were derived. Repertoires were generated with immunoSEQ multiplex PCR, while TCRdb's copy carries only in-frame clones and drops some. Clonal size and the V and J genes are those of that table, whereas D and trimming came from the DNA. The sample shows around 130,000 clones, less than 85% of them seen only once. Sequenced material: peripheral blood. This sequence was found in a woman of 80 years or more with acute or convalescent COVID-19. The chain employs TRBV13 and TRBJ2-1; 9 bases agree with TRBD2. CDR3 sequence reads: CASSLEGRLAGPNNEQFF. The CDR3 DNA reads TGTGCCAGCAGCTTAGAGGGGAGGCTAGCGGGGCCAAACAATGAGCAGTTCTTC.